The clone carrying this TCR beta chain was seen more than once but under ten times. Antigen specificity is unknown. Library construction for TCR beta used iRepertoire HTBI primers and Arm-PCR of CDR3 regions. Via MiXCR, TCRdb re-called the multiplex PCR reads, giving one row per CDR3 protein. The sample consists of some 560,000 distinct CDR3 sequences, about 16% of them appearing once. The data derive from a study of regulatory T cells in long-lasting Graves disease. Overall study context: For a period under 3 months, newly diagnosed Graves' patients had taken antithyroid drugs. Study-level points and caveats: Persistent-disease Graves' patients showed less TCR diversity than new cases.

Time point reported: newly diagnosed GD, antithyroid drugs for less than 3 months. PBMC RNA served as the TCR library source. American Thyroid Association guidelines served as the basis for diagnosing Graves' disease. This sample was also put to use in a study of T cells in Graves' hyperthyroidism and ophthalmopathy. That source reports: Clonotypes that were expanded in thyroid above 0.001 mostly appeared in blood too.

The sequenced sample was peripheral blood mononuclear cells (PBMCs), obtained at new diagnosis, from a patient treated with antithyroid drugs. The receptor was isolated from a woman in her forties or fifties with Graves disease.

The CDR3 nucleotides are TGTGCCAGCAGCGTAGTAGGGAGGATGAACACTGAAGCTTTCTTT. Translated: CASSVVGRMNTEAFF. The chain carries TRBV9 and TRBJ1-1; D is unresolved. CDR1 SGDLS and CDR2 YYNGEE come from the germline V gene. This CDR3 region has 15 residues. V was clipped by 0 bases and J by 0 bases, with 9 bases between them.